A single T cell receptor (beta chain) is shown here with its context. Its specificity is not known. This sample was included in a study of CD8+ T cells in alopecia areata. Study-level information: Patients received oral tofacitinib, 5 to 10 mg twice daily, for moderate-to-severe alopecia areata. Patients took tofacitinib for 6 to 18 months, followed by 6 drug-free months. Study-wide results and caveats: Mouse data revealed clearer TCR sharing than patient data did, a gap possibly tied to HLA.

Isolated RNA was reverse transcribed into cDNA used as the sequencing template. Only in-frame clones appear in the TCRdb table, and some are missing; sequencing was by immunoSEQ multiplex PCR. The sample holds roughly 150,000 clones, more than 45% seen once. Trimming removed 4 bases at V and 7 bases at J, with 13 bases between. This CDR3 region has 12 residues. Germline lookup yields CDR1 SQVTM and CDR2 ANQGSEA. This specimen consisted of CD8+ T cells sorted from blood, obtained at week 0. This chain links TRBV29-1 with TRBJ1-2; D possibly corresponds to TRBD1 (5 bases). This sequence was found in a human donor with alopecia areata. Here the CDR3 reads CSVVSPGPGYTF. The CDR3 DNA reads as TGCAGCGTTGTCTCTCCGGGACCTGGCTACACCTTC.